The 19 T cell receptor beta chains listed next were all sequenced from one sample in a study of spatial heterogeneity in lung cancer. General observations from the study: Counts that tracked tumor mutation counts were those of expanded intratumoral alpha and beta TCRs.

These receptors' antigens are unknown. MiXCR was run by TCRdb on the 5' RACE reads, yielding one entry per CDR3 protein. Among around 11,000 distinct CDR3 sequences, around 7.9% were seen once, and the ten largest hold about 20%. Time point of the sample: sample taken at primary tumor resection. This specimen was lung tumor tissue, taken at surgery. The receptors originated from a female donor with early-stage non-small cell lung cancer.

This clonotype was seen many times. This beta chain is a stray sequence in a library constructed for alpha chains; its clone size is not meaningful. V is TRBV5-6 and J is TRBJ1-5, with D uncertain. The CDR3 has 16 residues. The V gene's germline CDR1 is SGHDT and CDR2 YYEEEE. The ends were cut back, 3 bases at V and 0 bases at J, with 13 bases in the middle. The CDR3 region has the DNA TGTGCCAGCAGCTCCCTAGGCCAAAATAGCAATCAGCCCCAGCATTTT. This translates into CASSSLGQNSNQPQHF.

By its share, this clonotype is medium-sized. This beta chain appears as a stray read in a library generated for alpha chains; its size is not informative. The J gene is TRBJ2-7, the V gene TRBV20-1; D remains unclear. CDR1 and CDR2 (germline): DFQATT, SNEGSKA (reference sequence). V dropped 0 bases and J dropped 1 base, with 7 bases sitting between them. The CDR3 extends over 13 amino acids. The DNA for the CDR3 is TGCAGTGCTAGAGATAAAGGTTCCTACGAGCAGTACTTC. Encoded protein: CSARDKGSYEQYF.

In this sample, this clonotype turned up many times. Being off target in a library aimed at alpha chains, this beta chain has a size of little meaning. This sequence joins TRBV18 and TRBJ1-1; D unclear. V was pared by 0 bases and J by 2 bases, with 10 bases between. This CDR3 comprises 15 residues. CDR1 is KGHSH and CDR2 is LQKENI in the germline V gene. CDR3 DNA sequence: TGTGCCAGCTCACCACCGAAGGGTCCTAACACTGAAGCTTTCTTT. Translating it yields CASSPPKGPNTEAFF.

This clonotype has ten or more counts. Since the library was made to target alpha chains, this beta chain is a stray read and its abundance is not meaningful. The chain joins TRBV20-1 to TRBJ2-7; D could derive from TRBD1 or TRBD2 (5 bases each). Germline assignment: CDR1 DFQATT and CDR2 SNEGSKA (reference sequence). V lost 6 bases and J lost 0, with 15 bases in between. This CDR3 has 14 amino acids. Here the CDR3 DNA reads TGCAGTGCCCCGGGGCGGAGGAGCTCCTACGAGCAGTACTTC. This sequence encodes CSAPGRRSSYEQYF.

This clonotype was seen at least ten times. This beta chain appears as a stray read in a library generated for alpha chains; its size is not informative. The chain has TRBV5-4 and TRBJ2-2; D gene uncertain. The CDR3 is 13 amino acids. The germline gives CDR1 SGHNT, CDR2 YYREEE (reference sequence). Trimming pared 0 bases from V and 6 bases from J, leaving 6 bases between. In DNA form, the CDR3 reads TGTGCCAGCAGCTTGGACACAGCCGGGGAGCTGTTTTTT. This encodes CASSLDTAGELFF.

Points on this clonotype: This beta chain is a stray read from a library made for alpha chains; its abundance is not meaningful. The J gene is TRBJ2-3, the V gene TRBV10-2; 13 nucleotides agree with TRBD2. J was trimmed by 3 bases and V by 5 bases; bases with no gene match: 2. The CDR3 length is 15 residues. The V gene's germline CDR1 is WSHSY and CDR2 SAAADI. The CDR3 loop is CASSPGLAGTDTQYF. The CDR3 DNA reads as TGCGCCAGCAGTCCGGGACTAGCGGGGACAGATACGCAGTATTTT.

This clonotype was counted many times. As an off-target read in a library built for alpha chains, this beta chain has a frequency of little significance. The rearrangement links TRBV19 to TRBJ1-1; possibly TRBD1 for D (5 bases). Germline V lookup: CDR1 LNHDA, CDR2 SQIVND (reference sequence). The CDR3 extends over 15 amino acids. The V gene lost 6 bases and the J gene lost 5 bases, with 19 bases spanning the gap. The CDR3 DNA follows: TGTGCCAGTAGACCGACCGGCGCCCAGGGAACTGAAGCTTTCTTT. Translating it yields CASRPTGAQGTEAFF.

This clonotype has only a few counts. This beta chain slipped into a library made for alpha chains as a stray read, so its size is not meaningful. The chain combines TRBV6-6 with TRBJ2-1; 11 nucleotides agree with TRBD2. The V gene end was trimmed by 6 bases and the J gene end by 0 bases; junction bases not matched to a gene: 10. Germline V gene data show CDR1 as MNHNY and CDR2 as SVGAGI (reference sequence). The CDR3 totals 18 residues. The CDR3 DNA follows: TGTGCCAGCAGCAACGAGGGTAGCGGGGGGGCCTCCTACAATGAGCAGTTCTTC. Translating gives CASSNEGSGGASYNEQFF.

This clonotype was seen ten or more times. Because this beta chain is a stray read in a library intended to capture alpha chains, its abundance should not be given much weight. The gene calls are TRBV11-2 and TRBJ2-3; D unclear. The CDR3 covers 12 residues. V was shortened by 1 base and J by 4 bases, with 3 bases between the two germline ends. The germline CDR1 and CDR2 sequences are SGHAT and FQNNGV. CDR3 nucleotides: TGTGCCAGCAGCTTAGCCCCAGATACGCAGTATTTT. This translates into CASSLAPDTQYF.

In this sample, this clonotype is medium-sized. Being off target in a library aimed at alpha chains, this beta chain has a size of little meaning. The chain employs TRBV3-1 and TRBJ1-1; D not resolved. Germline V gene data show CDR1 as LGHDT and CDR2 as YNNKEL (reference sequence). V dropped 1 base and J dropped 4 bases, with 10 bases sitting between them. The CDR3 contains 14 residues. The CDR3: CASSQATEITEAFF. As DNA, the CDR3 is TGTGCCAGCAGCCAAGCGACCGAGATCACTGAAGCTTTCTTT. The complete variable domain, with remaining parts taken from reference TRBV3-1 and TRBJ1-1, reads DTAVSQTPKYLVTQMGNDKSIKCEQNLGHDTMYWYKQDSKKFLKIMFSYNNKELIINETVPNRFSPKSPDKAHLNLHINSLELGDSAVYFCASSQATEITEAFFGQGTRLTVV.

By share, this clonotype ranks as medium-sized. A library made for alpha chains picked up this beta chain off target, so its size means little. The rearrangement joins TRBV7-3 to TRBJ2-1; 8 bases map to TRBD2. V shed 3 bases and J 4 bases; nucleotides not matched to a gene: 2. This CDR3 contains 14 residues. From germline, CDR1 is SGHTA and CDR2 FQGTGA. DNA of the CDR3: TGTGCCAGCAGCTTGATAGCGGGGTACAATGAGCAGTTCTTC. It encodes CASSLIAGYNEQFF. The variable domain in full, with the rest retrieved from reference TRBV7-3 and TRBJ2-1, is GAGVSQTPSNKVTEKGKYVELRCDPISGHTALYWYRQSLGQGPEFLIYFQGTGAADDSGLPNDRFFAVRPEGSVSTLKIQRTERGDSAVYLCASSLIAGYNEQFFGPGTRLTVL.

About this clonotype: A library made for alpha chains picked up this beta chain off target, so its size means little. This chain links TRBV6-1 with TRBJ2-7; 9 bases line up with TRBD1. After removal of 9 bases from V and 3 bases from J, the junction contained 6 bases not matched to a gene. The germline gives CDR1 MNHNS, CDR2 SASEGT. The CDR3 loop spans 13 amino acids. The CDR3 reads CASGTGSIYEQYF. The DNA of the CDR3 is TGTGCCAGTGGGACAGGGTCCATCTACGAGCAGTACTTC.

In this sample, this clonotype turned up many times. Little can be read into the size of this beta chain, an off-target read in a library designed for alpha chains. The chain is built from TRBV28 and TRBJ1-2, with D possibly matching TRBD1 (6 bases). The germline V gene has CDR1 MDHEN and CDR2 SYDVKM. This CDR3 contains 13 residues. The V end lost 7 bases, the J end lost 5 bases, and 14 bases lay between the germline ends. Here the CDR3 DNA reads TGTGCCAGCACCTTAGGAGGGGGGTATGGCTACACCTTC. It encodes CASTLGGGYGYTF.

A note on this clonotype: Because this beta chain is a stray read in a library intended to capture alpha chains, its abundance should not be given much weight. This rearrangement joins TRBV13 to TRBJ2-5; maybe TRBD2 (5 bases). The CDR3 is 14 residues long. The V gene lost 2 bases and the J gene lost 3 bases, with 10 bases spanning the gap. Germline CDR1 is PRHDT and CDR2 is FYEKMQ (reference sequence). The chain's CDR3 is CASSLRTFKETQYF. DNA of the CDR3: TGTGCCAGCAGCTTAAGGACTTTCAAAGAGACCCAGTACTTC.

Concerning this clonotype: In a library made to pick up alpha chains, this beta chain is a stray read with a size that means little. This chain uses TRBV12-3 or TRBV12-4 with TRBJ1-1, with 9 bases lining up with TRBD1. The length of the CDR3 is 16 residues. The V and J ends lost 6 bases and 1 base, in that order; junction bases with no gene match: 9. CDR3 nucleotide sequence: TGTGCCAGCAGCCCTCGACAGGGGGAATGGAACACTGAAGCTTTCTTT. Protein: CASSPRQGEWNTEAFF.

This clonotype has a count of ten or more. With the library built for alpha chains, this beta chain is off target and its frequency is not meaningful. CDR3 protein: CASSSTMRSGETQYF. CDR3 bases: TGTGCCAGCAGTTCCACTATGAGGAGTGGAGAGACCCAGTACTTC. This sequence joins TRBV6-2 or TRBV6-3 and TRBJ2-5; D ambiguous. With 4 bases removed from V and 4 bases from J, the gap between germline ends came to 16 bases. Germline lookup yields CDR1 MNHEY and CDR2 SVGEGT. The length of the CDR3 is 15 residues.

This clonotype is large in the sample. Being off target in a library aimed at alpha chains, this beta chain has a size of little meaning. This rearrangement joins TRBV7-2 to TRBJ2-3; D not certain. V was trimmed by 5 bases and J by 4 bases, leaving 10 bases between them. The CDR3 is 13 residues long. Germline CDR1 SGHTA, CDR2 FQGNSA. The DNA of the CDR3 is TGTGCCAGCAGCCGAAATAGGGCAGATACGCAGTATTTT. Its translation is CASSRNRADTQYF. Drawing the rest from reference TRBV7-2 and TRBJ2-3, the complete variable domain is GAGVSQSPSNKVTEKGKDVELRCDPISGHTALYWYRQSLGQGLEFLIYFQGNSAPDKSGLPSDRFSAERTGGSVSTLTIQRTQQEDSAVYLCASSRNRADTQYFGPGTRLTVL.

A note on this clonotype: In a library made to pick up alpha chains, this beta chain is a stray read with a size that means little. The gene calls are TRBV7-9 and TRBJ2-2, with no clear D. In germline, CDR1 is SEHNR, CDR2 FQNEAQ (reference sequence). V was shortened by 2 bases and J by 1 base, with 5 bases between the two germline ends. The CDR3 contains 14 residues. CDR3 region: CASSLSGNTGELFF. The DNA for the CDR3 is TGTGCCAGCAGCTTATCGGGGAACACCGGGGAGCTGTTTTTT.

About this clonotype: Since the library was made to target alpha chains, this beta chain is a stray read and its abundance is not meaningful. V gene TRBV20-1 combines with J gene TRBJ2-1, with 12 bases matching TRBD2. Germline V CDR1 and CDR2: DFQATT, SNEGSKA (reference sequence). J lost 7 bases, V lost 6 bases, and 4 bases had no gene match. The CDR3 totals 13 residues. Written as DNA, the CDR3 is TGCAGTGCCCAAGGACTAGCGGGGAATGAGCAGTTCTTC. Translation: CSAQGLAGNEQFF.